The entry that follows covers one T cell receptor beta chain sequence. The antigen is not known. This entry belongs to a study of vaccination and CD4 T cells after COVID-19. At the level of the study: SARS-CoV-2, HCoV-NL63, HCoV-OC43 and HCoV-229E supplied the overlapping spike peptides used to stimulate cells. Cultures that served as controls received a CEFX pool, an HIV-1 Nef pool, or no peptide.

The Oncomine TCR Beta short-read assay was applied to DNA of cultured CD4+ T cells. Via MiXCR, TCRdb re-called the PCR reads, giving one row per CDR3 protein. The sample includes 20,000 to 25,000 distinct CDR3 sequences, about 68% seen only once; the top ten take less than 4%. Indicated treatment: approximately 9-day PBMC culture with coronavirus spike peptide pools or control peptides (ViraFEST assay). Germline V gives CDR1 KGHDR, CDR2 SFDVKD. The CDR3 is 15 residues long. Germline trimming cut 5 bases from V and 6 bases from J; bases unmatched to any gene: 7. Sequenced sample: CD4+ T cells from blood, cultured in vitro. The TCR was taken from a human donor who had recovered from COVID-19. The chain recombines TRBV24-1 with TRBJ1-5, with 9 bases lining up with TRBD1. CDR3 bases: TGTGCCACCAGTGGAACAGGGGGCTTAGGTCAGCCCCAGCATTTT. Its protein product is CATSGTGGLGQPQHF.